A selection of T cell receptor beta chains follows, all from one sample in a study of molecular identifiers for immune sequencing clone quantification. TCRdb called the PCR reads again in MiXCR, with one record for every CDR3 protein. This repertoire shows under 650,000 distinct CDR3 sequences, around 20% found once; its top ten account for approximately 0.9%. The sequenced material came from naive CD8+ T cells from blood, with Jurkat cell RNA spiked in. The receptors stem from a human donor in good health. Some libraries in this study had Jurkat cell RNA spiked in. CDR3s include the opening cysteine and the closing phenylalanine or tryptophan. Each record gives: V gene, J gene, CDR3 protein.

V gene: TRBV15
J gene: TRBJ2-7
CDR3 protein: CATSTRSQSYEQYF

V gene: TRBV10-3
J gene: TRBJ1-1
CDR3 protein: CAISEQGTEAFF

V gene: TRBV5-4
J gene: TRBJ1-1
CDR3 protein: CASSLGDFGPNTEAFF

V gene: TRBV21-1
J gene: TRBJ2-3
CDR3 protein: CASLGLPSSTDTQYF

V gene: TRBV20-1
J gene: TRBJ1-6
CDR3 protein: CSARETGINSPLHF

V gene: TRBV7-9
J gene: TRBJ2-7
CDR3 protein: CASSSSGVYEQYF

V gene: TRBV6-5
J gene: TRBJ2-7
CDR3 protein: CASASGVGYEQYF

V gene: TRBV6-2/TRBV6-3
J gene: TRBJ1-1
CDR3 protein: CASSYDRGTAFF

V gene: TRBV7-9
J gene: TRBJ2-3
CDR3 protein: CASSNPLALINTDTQYF

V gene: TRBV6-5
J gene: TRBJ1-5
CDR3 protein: CASSQQGGPQHF

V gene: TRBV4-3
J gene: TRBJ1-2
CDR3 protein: CASSQDGTEYYGYTF

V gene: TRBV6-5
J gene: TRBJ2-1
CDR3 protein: CASSYTASGRSNEQFF

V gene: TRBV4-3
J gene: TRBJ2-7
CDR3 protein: CASSQRVQAPYEQYF

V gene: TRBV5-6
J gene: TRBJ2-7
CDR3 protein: CASSIRQGTSGSQYEQYF

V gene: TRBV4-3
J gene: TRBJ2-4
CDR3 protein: CASSQDRGYTGANIQYF

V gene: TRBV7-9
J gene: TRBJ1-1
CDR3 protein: CASTTDRNPEAFF

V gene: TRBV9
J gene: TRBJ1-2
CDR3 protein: CASSLATGTLNGYTF

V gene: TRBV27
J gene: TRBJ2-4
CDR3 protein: CASSLAGPNIQYF

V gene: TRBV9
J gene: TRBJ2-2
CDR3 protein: CASSVGDRVTGELFF

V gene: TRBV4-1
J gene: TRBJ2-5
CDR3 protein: CASSQEPREQETQYF

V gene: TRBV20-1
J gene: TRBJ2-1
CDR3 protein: CSARGTSGNSYNEQFF

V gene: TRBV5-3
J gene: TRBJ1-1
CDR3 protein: CASSLPDRVNIEVFF

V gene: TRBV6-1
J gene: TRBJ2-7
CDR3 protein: CASSDGLAGLSSYEQYF

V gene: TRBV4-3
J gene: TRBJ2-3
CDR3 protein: CASSQASGILNTQYF

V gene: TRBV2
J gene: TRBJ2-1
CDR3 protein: CASSERQDYNEQFF

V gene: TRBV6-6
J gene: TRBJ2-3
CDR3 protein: CASSYGDRGHSPGLAGADAQYF

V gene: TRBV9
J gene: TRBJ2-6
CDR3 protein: CASSVGRDNSGANVLTF

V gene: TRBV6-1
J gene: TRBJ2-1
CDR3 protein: CASSEGHLSSYNEQFF